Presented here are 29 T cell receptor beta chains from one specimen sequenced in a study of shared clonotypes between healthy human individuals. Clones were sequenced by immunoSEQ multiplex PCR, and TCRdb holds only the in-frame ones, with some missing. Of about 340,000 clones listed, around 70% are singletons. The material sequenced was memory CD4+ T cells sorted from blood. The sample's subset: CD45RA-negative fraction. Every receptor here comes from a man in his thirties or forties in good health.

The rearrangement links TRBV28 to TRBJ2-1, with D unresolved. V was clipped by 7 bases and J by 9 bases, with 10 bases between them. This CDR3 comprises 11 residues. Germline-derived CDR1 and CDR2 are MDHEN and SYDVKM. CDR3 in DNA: TGTGCCAGCACCGTTTTGGGTGAGCAGTTCTTC. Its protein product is CASTVLGEQFF.

This chain's CDR3 is CASRGRGGVGGEQYF. DNA for the CDR3: TGTGCCAGCAGGGGACGGGGAGGGGTAGGCGGGGAGCAGTACTTC. The V and J genes are TRBV6-5 and TRBJ2-7; 7 bases are a match to TRBD2. CDR1 is MNHEY and CDR2 is SVGAGI in the germline V gene. The CDR3 consists of 15 residues. V dropped 6 bases and J dropped 7; count of bases not matched to a gene: 15.

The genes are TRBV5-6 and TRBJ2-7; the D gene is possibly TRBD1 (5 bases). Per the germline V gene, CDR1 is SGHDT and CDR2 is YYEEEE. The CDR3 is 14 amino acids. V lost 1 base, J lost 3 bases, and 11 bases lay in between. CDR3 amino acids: CASSLRTGRYEQYF. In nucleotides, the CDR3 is TGTGCCAGCAGCTTGCGAACAGGTCGCTACGAGCAGTACTTC.

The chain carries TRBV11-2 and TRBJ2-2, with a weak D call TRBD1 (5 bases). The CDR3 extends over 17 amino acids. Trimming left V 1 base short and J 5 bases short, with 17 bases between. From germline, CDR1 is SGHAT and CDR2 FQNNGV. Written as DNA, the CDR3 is TGTGCCAGCAGCTTAGTGTTTGGCAGGGTGGAGACCGGGGAGCTGTTTTTT. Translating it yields CASSLVFGRVETGELFF.

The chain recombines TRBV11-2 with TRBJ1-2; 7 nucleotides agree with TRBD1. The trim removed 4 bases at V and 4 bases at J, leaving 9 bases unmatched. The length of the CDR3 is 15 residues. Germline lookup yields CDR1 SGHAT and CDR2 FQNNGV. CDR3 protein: CASSSNRDSSYGYTF. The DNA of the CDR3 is TGTGCCAGCAGCTCCAACCGGGACAGTAGCTATGGCTACACCTTC.

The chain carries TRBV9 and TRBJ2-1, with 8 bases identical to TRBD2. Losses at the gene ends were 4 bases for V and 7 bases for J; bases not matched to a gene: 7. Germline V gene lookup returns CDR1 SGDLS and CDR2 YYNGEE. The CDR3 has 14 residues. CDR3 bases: TGTGCCAGCAGCACTGGGACTAGTTCGAATGAGCAGTTCTTC. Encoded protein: CASSTGTSSNEQFF.

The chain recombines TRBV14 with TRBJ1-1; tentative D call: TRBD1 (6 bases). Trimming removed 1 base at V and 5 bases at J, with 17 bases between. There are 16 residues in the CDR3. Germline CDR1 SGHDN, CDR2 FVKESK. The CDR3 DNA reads TGTGCCAGCAGCCAAGGAATTGGCCAGGGGTATACTGAAGCTTTCTTT. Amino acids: CASSQGIGQGYTEAFF.

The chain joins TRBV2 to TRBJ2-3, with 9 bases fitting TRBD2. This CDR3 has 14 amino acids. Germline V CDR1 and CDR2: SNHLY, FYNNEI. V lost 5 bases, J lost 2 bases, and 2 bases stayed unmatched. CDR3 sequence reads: CASSWTSDTDTQYF. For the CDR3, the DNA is TGTGCCAGCAGTTGGACTAGCGACACAGATACGCAGTATTTT.

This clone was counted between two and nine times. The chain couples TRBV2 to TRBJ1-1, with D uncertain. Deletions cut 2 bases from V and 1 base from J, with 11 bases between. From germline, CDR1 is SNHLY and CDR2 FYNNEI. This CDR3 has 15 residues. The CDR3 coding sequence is TGTGCCAGCAGTGAATTGGGCGTGCGGAACACTGAAGCTTTCTTT. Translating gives CASSELGVRNTEAFF.

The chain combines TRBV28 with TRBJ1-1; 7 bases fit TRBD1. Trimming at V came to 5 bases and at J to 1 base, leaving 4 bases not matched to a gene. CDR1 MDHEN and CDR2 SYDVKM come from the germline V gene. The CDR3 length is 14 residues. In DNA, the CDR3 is TGTGCCAGCAGTCCAAACAGGGGGAACACTGAAGCTTTCTTT. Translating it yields CASSPNRGNTEAFF.

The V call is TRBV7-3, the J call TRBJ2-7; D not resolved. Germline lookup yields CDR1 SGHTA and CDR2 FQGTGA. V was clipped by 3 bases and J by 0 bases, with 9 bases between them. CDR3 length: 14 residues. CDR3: CASSLMAASYEQYF. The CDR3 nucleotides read TGTGCCAGCAGCTTGATGGCAGCCTCCTACGAGCAGTACTTC.

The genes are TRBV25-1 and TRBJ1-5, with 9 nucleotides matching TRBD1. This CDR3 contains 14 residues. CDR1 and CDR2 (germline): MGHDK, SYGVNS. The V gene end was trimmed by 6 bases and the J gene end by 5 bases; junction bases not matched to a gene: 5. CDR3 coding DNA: TGTGCCAGCAGGCCGGGACAGGGTGATCAGCCCCAGCATTTT. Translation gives CASRPGQGDQPQHF.

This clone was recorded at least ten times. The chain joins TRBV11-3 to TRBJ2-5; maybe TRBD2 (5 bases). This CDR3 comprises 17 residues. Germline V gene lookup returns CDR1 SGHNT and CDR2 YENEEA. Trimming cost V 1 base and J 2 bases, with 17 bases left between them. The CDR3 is CASSLGEGGILQETQYF. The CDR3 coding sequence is TGTGCCAGCAGCTTAGGTGAAGGAGGTATACTACAAGAGACCCAGTACTTC.

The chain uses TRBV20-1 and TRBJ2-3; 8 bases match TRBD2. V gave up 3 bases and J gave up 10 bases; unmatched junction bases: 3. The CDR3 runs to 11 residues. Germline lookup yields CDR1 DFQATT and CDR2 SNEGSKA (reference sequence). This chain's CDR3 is CSARSGSAQYF. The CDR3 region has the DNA TGCAGTGCTAGGAGCGGGAGTGCGCAGTATTTT.

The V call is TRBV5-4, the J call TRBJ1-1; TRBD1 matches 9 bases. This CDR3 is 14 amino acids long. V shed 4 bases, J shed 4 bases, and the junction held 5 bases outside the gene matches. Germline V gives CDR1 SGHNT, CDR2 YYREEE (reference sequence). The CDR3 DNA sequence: TGTGCCAGCAGCCTCCCGGACAGGGGCACTGAAGCTTTCTTT. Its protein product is CASSLPDRGTEAFF. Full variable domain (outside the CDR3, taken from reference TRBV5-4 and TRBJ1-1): ETGVTQSPTHLIKTRGQQVTLRCSSQSGHNTVSWYQQALGQGPQFIFQYYREEENGRGNFPPRFSGLQFPNYSSELNVNALELDDSALYLCASSLPDRGTEAFFGQGTRLTVV.

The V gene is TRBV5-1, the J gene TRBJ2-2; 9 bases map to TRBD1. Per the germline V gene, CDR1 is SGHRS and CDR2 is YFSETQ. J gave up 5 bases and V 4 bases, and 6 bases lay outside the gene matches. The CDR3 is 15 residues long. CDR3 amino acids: CASSEGTGITGELFF. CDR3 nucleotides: TGCGCCAGCAGCGAGGGGACAGGGATTACCGGGGAGCTGTTTTTT.

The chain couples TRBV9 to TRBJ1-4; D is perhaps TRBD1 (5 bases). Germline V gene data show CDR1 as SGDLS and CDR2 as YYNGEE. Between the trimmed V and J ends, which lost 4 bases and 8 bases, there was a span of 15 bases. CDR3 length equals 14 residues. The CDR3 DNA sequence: TGTGCCAGCAGCCCGGGGGGAAGTGAGGAAAAACTGTTTTTT. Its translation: CASSPGGSEEKLFF.

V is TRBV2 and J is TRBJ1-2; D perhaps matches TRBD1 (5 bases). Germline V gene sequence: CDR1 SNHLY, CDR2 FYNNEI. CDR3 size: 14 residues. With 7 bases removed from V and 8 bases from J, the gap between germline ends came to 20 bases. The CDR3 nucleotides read TGTGCCAGCAATTTGGCAGGGCCTACCCGCGGCTACACCTTC. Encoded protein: CASNLAGPTRGYTF.

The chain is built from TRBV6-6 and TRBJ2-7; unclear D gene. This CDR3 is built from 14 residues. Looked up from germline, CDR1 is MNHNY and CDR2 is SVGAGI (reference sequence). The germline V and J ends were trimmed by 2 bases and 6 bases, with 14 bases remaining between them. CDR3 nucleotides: TGTGCCAGCAGTTACCCCACTGCCGGTCCCGAGCAGTACTTC. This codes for CASSYPTAGPEQYF.

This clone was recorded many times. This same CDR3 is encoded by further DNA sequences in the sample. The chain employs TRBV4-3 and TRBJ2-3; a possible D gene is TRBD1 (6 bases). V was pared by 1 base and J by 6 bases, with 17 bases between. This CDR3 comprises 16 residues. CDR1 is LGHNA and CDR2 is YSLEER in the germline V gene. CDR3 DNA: TGCGCCAGCAGCCAAGGGAAACCCTCGAGGGGGGATACGCAGTATTTT. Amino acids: CASSQGKPSRGDTQYF.

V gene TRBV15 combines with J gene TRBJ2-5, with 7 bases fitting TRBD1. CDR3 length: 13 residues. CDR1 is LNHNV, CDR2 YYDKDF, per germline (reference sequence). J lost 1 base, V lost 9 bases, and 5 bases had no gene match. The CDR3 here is CATRRQGQETQYF. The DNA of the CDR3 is TGTGCCACAAGACGACAGGGCCAAGAGACCCAGTACTTC.

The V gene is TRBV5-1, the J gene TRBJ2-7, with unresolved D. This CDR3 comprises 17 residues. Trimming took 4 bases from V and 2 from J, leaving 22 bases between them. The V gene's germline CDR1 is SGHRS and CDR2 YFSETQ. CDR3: CASSHGLGKRLTYEQYF. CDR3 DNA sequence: TGCGCCAGCAGCCACGGCTTGGGAAAGAGACTTACCTACGAGCAGTACTTC.

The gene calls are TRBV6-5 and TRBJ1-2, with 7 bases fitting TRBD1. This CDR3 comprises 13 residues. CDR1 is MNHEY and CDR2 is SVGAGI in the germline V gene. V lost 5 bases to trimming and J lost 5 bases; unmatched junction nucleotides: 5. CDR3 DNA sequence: TGTGCCAGCAGTCCGGGGACAGAATATGGCTACACCTTC. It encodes CASSPGTEYGYTF.

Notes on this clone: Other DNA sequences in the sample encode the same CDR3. The CDR3 sequence: CASSLTGSSYEQYF. The CDR3 coding sequence is TGTGCCAGCAGTTTAACAGGAAGCTCCTACGAGCAGTACTTC. The V call is TRBV28, the J call TRBJ2-7, with D tentatively TRBD1 (5 bases). V was clipped by 2 bases and J by 0 bases, with 8 bases between them. The CDR3 runs to 14 residues. Germline V CDR1 and CDR2: MDHEN, SYDVKM. The whole variable domain, filled in from reference TRBV28 and TRBJ2-7, reads DVKVTQSSRYLVKRTGEKVFLECVQDMDHENMFWYRQDPGLGLRLIYFSYDVKMKEKGDIPEGYSVSREKKERFSLILESASTNQTSMYLCASSLTGSSYEQYFGPGTRLTVT.

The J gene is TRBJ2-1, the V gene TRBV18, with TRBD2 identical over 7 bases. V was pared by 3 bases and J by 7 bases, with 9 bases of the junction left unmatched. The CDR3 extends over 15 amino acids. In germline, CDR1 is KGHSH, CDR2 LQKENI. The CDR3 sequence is CASSPAAGDVNEQFF. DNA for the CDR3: TGTGCCAGCTCACCTGCGGCGGGAGATGTAAATGAGCAGTTCTTC.

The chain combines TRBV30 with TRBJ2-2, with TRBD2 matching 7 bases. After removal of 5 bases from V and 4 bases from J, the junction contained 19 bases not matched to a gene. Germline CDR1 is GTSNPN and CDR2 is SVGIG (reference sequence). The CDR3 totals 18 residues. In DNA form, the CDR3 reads TGTGCCTGGTCCCCCCGGGCCGGGGGGATATATAGCACCGGGGAGCTGTTTTTT. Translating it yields CAWSPRAGGIYSTGELFF.

CDR3 in amino acids: CASSVAAASGRKETQYF. The CDR3 region has the DNA TGTGCCAGCAGCGTGGCGGCGGCTAGCGGGAGGAAAGAGACCCAGTACTTC. The V call is TRBV5-4, the J call TRBJ2-5, with TRBD2 matching over 11 bases. The CDR3 contains 17 residues. The trim removed 4 bases at V and 3 bases at J, leaving 11 bases unmatched. CDR1 is SGHNT and CDR2 is YYREEE in the germline V gene (reference sequence).

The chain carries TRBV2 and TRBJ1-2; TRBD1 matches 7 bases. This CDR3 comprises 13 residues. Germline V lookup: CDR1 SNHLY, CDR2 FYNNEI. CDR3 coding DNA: TGTACCGGAACGACAGGGTCCGACTATGGCTACACCTTC. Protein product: CTGTTGSDYGYTF. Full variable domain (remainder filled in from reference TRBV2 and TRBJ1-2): EPEVTQTPSHQVTQMGQEVILRCVPISNHLYFYWYRQILGQKVEFLVSFYNNEISEKSEIFDDQFSVERPDGSNFTLKIRSTKLEDSAMYFCTGTTGSDYGYTFGSGTRLTVV.

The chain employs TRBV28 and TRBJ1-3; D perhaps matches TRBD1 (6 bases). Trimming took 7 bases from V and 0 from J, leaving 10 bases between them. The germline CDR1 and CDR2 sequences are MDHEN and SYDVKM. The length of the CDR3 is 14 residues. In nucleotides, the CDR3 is TGTGCCAGCAAGGACAGCCGCTCTGGAAACACCATATATTTT. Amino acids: CASKDSRSGNTIYF.